This T cell receptor (beta chain) was sequenced for a study of blood T cell repertoires in COVID-19. The repertoire was sequenced with immunoSEQ multiplex PCR; TCRdb's copy has only in-frame clones and lacks some. The table includes 89,000 or so clones, around 92% detected once. The clonotype comes from a man in his fifties with COVID-19, enrolled during active disease. Source material: peripheral blood.

CDR3 residues: CASSLSGQRDTEAFF. DNA of the CDR3: TGTGCCAGCAGCTTGTCCGGACAGAGAGACACTGAAGCTTTCTTT. The V and J genes are TRBV5-6 and TRBJ1-1; D might be TRBD1 (6 bases). This CDR3 has 15 amino acids. Germline CDR1 SGHDT, CDR2 YYEEEE. Trimming took off 1 base at V and 3 bases at J, with 13 bases between the two ends.